This T cell receptor beta chain originates from a study of cytomegalovirus exposure and HLA in healthy donors. PCR involved 60 Vbeta and 13 Jbeta primers. Produced via immunoSEQ multiplex PCR; TCRdb's table is partial and in-frame only. Of 110,000 to 150,000 clones listed, around three quarters are singletons. The sequenced sample consisted of PBMCs. The receptor was derived from a woman under 30 in good health and CMV-seropositive.

The CDR3 spells CASQRARNEQYF. The CDR3 nucleotides read TGTGCCAGCCAGAGGGCTAGGAACGAGCAGTACTTC. The rearrangement uses TRBV6-4 and TRBJ2-7; D possibly corresponds to TRBD2 (5 bases). V was trimmed by 8 bases and J by 5 bases, leaving 13 bases between them. The germline V gene has CDR1 MRHNA and CDR2 SNTAGT. The CDR3 sequence is 12 residues long.